These 32 T cell receptor beta chains originate from one sample sequenced in a study of T cells in Graves' hyperthyroidism and ophthalmopathy. It was RNA transcripts that yielded the amplified TCR beta CDR3 regions. First-round RT-PCR with HTBI primers amplified the TCR CDR3 region. Each CDR3 protein gets one entry after TCRdb re-called the multiplex PCR reads with MiXCR. The sample consists of 250,000 to 300,000 distinct CDR3 sequences, less than 20% of them appearing once. The sequenced material came from blood. Receptors originate from a man aged 50 to 60 with Graves' ophthalmopathy.

This clonotype has only a few counts. V is TRBV5-6 and J is TRBJ2-6; no reliable D call. The germline V and J ends were trimmed by 0 bases and 0 bases, with 7 bases remaining between them. The CDR3 has 16 residues. The V gene's germline CDR1 is SGHDT and CDR2 YYEEEE. CDR3 bases: TGTGCCAGCAGCTTGGGACGTACCTCTGGGGCCAACGTCCTGACTTTC. It translates to CASSLGRTSGANVLTF.

This clonotype was recorded many times. The DNA for the CDR3 is TGTGCCAGCAGAAACAACAGGGGCTACGACTATGGCTACACCTTC. Protein sequence: CASRNNRGYDYGYTF. The V and J genes are TRBV28 and TRBJ1-2; 7 nucleotides match TRBD1. This CDR3 is 15 amino acids long. The germline gives CDR1 MDHEN, CDR2 SYDVKM. Trimming at V came to 6 bases and at J to 3 bases, leaving 10 bases not matched to a gene.

This clonotype was seen repeatedly, ten times or more. This chain links TRBV2 with TRBJ2-3, with 7 bases matching TRBD1. Germline loops: CDR1 SNHLY, CDR2 FYNNEI. The V segment lost 2 bases and the J segment 2 bases; nucleotides outside the gene matches: 7. CDR3 length: 16 residues. This CDR3 is CASSEWRQGPTDTQYF. The CDR3 DNA reads TGTGCCAGCAGTGAATGGAGACAGGGTCCCACAGATACGCAGTATTTT.

This chain connects TRBV5-1 to TRBJ2-3; D is unclear. This CDR3 is built from 13 residues. The germline CDR1 and CDR2 sequences are SGHRS and YFSETQ. V was clipped by 2 bases and J by 6 bases, with 10 bases between them. CDR3 nucleotide sequence: TGCGCCAGCAGCTTCCCCCAAGCCGATACGCAGTATTTT. This gives the protein CASSFPQADTQYF.

The V gene is TRBV12-3 or TRBV12-4, the J gene TRBJ2-3, with 9 bases aligning to TRBD2. V lost 6 bases and J lost 7; bases outside the gene matches: 8. This CDR3 spans 14 amino acids. CDR3 sequence reads: CASRPTSGHYTQYF. CDR3 sequence (DNA): TGTGCCAGCAGACCGACTAGCGGTCACTATACGCAGTATTTT.

This clonotype was counted many times. The chain uses TRBV30 and TRBJ2-7, with TRBD2 identical over 13 bases. This CDR3 is 16 amino acids long. V gave up 3 bases and J gave up 2 bases; unmatched junction bases: 7. CDR1 GTSNPN and CDR2 SVGIG come from the germline V gene (reference sequence). The CDR3 loop is CAWSSGTSGKTYEQYF. In DNA, the CDR3 is TGTGCCTGGAGCTCCGGGACTAGCGGGAAAACCTACGAGCAGTACTTC.

This chain joins TRBV5-1 and TRBJ2-5; no clear D gene. V gave up 0 bases and J gave up 11 bases, with 11 bases separating them. CDR3 length: 12 amino acids. Germline-derived CDR1 and CDR2 are SGHRS and YFSETQ. Written as DNA, the CDR3 is TGCGCCAGCAGCTTGGACTCCCTCGGACAGTACTTC. Residues: CASSLDSLGQYF. Based on the CDR3 plus reference TRBV5-1 and TRBJ2-5, the full variable domain is KAGVTQTPRYLIKTRGQQVTLSCSPISGHRSVSWYQQTPGQGLQFLFEYFSETQRNKGNFPGRFSGRQFSNSRSEMNVSTLELGDSALYLCASSLDSLGQYFGPGTRLLVL.

The CDR3 spells CAFRGGSGQPQHF. Written as DNA, the CDR3 is TGTGCCTTTCGGGGGGGTAGCGGTCAGCCCCAGCATTTT. The chain is built from TRBV30 and TRBJ1-5, with D perhaps matching TRBD1 (5 bases). The CDR3 loop spans 13 amino acids. The germline V gene encodes CDR1 GTSNPN and CDR2 SVGIG (reference sequence). V lost 7 bases and J lost 6, with 16 bases in between.

This clonotype was observed many times. The chain links TRBV7-2 to TRBJ1-2; D possibly corresponds to TRBD1 (6 bases). The CDR3 extends over 15 amino acids. Trimming shortened V by 1 base and J by 2 bases, and 11 bases separated the two germline ends. Germline-derived CDR1 and CDR2 are SGHTA and FQGNSA. CDR3 in amino acids: CASSLGAGVNYGYTF. The CDR3 DNA sequence: TGTGCCAGCAGCTTAGGGGCAGGGGTGAACTATGGCTACACCTTC.

V gene TRBV4-1 combines with J gene TRBJ2-7; D may match TRBD1 or TRBD2 (5 bases each). Per germline, CDR1 MGHRA and CDR2 YSYEKL. Between the trimmed V and J ends, which lost 2 bases and 3 bases, there was a span of 11 bases. This CDR3 has 14 residues. DNA of the CDR3: TGCGCCAGCAGCCAAAGAGGGGATTACTACGAGCAGTACTTC. It is translated as CASSQRGDYYEQYF.

The chain links TRBV29-1 to TRBJ2-7; TRBD1 agrees at 7 bases. Germline CDR1 SQVTM, CDR2 ANQGSEA. V trimming: 6 bases; J trimming: 5 bases; junction bases outside the gene matches: 16. The CDR3 spans 15 residues. CDR3 region: CSVGQVVGLMHEQYF. CDR3 in DNA: TGCAGCGTCGGACAGGTAGTGGGCTTGATGCACGAGCAGTACTTC.

This clonotype appeared many times. The chain has TRBV28 and TRBJ2-4; 10 nucleotides align to TRBD2. Unmatched junction bases numbered 5, after V lost 6 bases and J lost 0 bases. The length of the CDR3 is 16 residues. Germline assignment: CDR1 MDHEN and CDR2 SYDVKM. The CDR3 nucleotides are TGTGCCAGCAGCCCAGGACTAGCGGCAGCCAAAAACATTCAGTACTTC. Its protein is CASSPGLAAAKNIQYF.

The J gene is TRBJ2-1, the V gene TRBV30; D is unclear. CDR1 is GTSNPN and CDR2 is SVGIG in the germline V gene (reference sequence). V was trimmed by 2 bases and J by 5 bases, leaving 7 bases between them. CDR3 length: 12 amino acids. The CDR3 region is CAWSLANNEQFF. In DNA, the CDR3 is TGTGCCTGGAGTTTGGCGAACAATGAGCAGTTCTTC.

The chain joins TRBV5-1 to TRBJ2-3, with 9 bases matching TRBD1. The CDR3 runs 16 residues. With V trimmed by 4 bases and J by 2 bases, 8 bases remained unmatched. Germline CDR1 is SGHRS and CDR2 is YFSETQ. DNA for the CDR3: TGCGCCAGCAGCCCCCCGGGACAGGGCTACACAGATACGCAGTATTTT. Translation gives CASSPPGQGYTDTQYF.

This clonotype was seen at least ten times. V is TRBV12-3 or TRBV12-4 and J is TRBJ2-3; D is ambiguous. V lost 9 bases to trimming and J lost 3 bases, with 28 bases between them. The CDR3 runs to 18 residues. CDR3 residues: CARIRQIAWPLSTDTQYF. CDR3 DNA: TGTGCCAGGATCCGGCAGATAGCATGGCCATTAAGTACAGATACGCAGTATTTT.

This clonotype was seen many times. The chain employs TRBV7-2 and TRBJ1-2; D ambiguous. The CDR3 is made up of 13 amino acids. Germline CDR1 and CDR2: SGHTA and FQGNSA. The V end was cut by 5 bases, the J end by 2 bases, with 9 bases between. The CDR3, as DNA: TGTGCCAGCAGCCCCCCCGGGAACTATGGCTACACCTTC. Translation gives CASSPPGNYGYTF. Full variable domain (remainder filled in from reference TRBV7-2 and TRBJ1-2): GAGVSQSPSNKVTEKGKDVELRCDPISGHTALYWYRQSLGQGLEFLIYFQGNSAPDKSGLPSDRFSAERTGGSVSTLTIQRTQQEDSAVYLCASSPPGNYGYTFGSGTRLTVV.

In this sample, this clonotype turned up a few times. This chain joins TRBV2 and TRBJ1-3; no reliable D call. CDR1 is SNHLY and CDR2 is FYNNEI in the germline V gene. This CDR3 has 13 residues. The V end lost 6 bases, the J end lost 2 bases, and 8 bases lay between the germline ends. The CDR3 sequence: CASSQDPGNTIYF. CDR3 nucleotides: TGTGCCAGCAGCCAAGACCCTGGAAACACCATATATTTT.

For this clonotype: Germline is not matched at one junction end, which may reflect a read error. The V gene is TRBV7-7, the J gene TRBJ2-7; TRBD2 agrees at 7 bases. The CDR3 contains 15 residues. The germline V gene has CDR1 SSHAT and CDR2 FNYEAQ (reference sequence). The CDR3, as DNA: TGTGCTAGCAGCTTAGGCGTAGCGGGCTCCTACGAGCAGTACTTC. Protein product: CASSLGVAGSYEQYF. The full variable domain, its missing parts supplied by reference TRBV7-7 and TRBJ2-7, is GAGVSQSPRYKVTKRGQDVTLRCDPISSHATLYWYQQALGQGPEFLTYFNYEAQPDKSGLPSDRFSAERPEGSISTLTIQRTEQRDSAMYRCASSLGVAGSYEQYFGPGTRLTVT.

The J gene is TRBJ1-1, the V gene TRBV19, with D perhaps TRBD1 (6 bases). V lost 6 bases to trimming and J lost 5 bases, with 16 bases between them. Germline CDR1 reads LNHDA; CDR2 reads SQIVND (reference sequence). CDR3 length: 14 residues. The CDR3 coding sequence is TGTGCCAGTAGCTACAGAGGGGGTTTTACTGAAGCTTTCTTT. Its protein is CASSYRGGFTEAFF.

This clonotype was seen more than once but under ten times. This sequence joins TRBV5-1 and TRBJ1-1, with a weak D call TRBD1 (5 bases). Germline loops: CDR1 SGHRS, CDR2 YFSETQ. V was shortened by 1 base and J by 1 base, with 11 bases between the two germline ends. The CDR3 length is 15 residues. This CDR3 reads CASSLSWQGNTEAFF. CDR3 in DNA: TGCGCCAGCAGCTTGAGCTGGCAGGGGAACACTGAAGCTTTCTTT. The full variable domain, its missing parts supplied by reference TRBV5-1 and TRBJ1-1, is KAGVTQTPRYLIKTRGQQVTLSCSPISGHRSVSWYQQTPGQGLQFLFEYFSETQRNKGNFPGRFSGRQFSNSRSEMNVSTLELGDSALYLCASSLSWQGNTEAFFGQGTRLTVV.

Many counts were recorded for this clonotype. The V gene is TRBV12-3 or TRBV12-4, the J gene TRBJ2-3, with D perhaps assigned TRBD1 or TRBD2 (5 bases each). The CDR3 runs to 15 residues. V was shortened by 7 bases and J by 4 bases, with 18 bases between the two germline ends. CDR3 sequence: CASTLRGPPADTQYF. The CDR3 nucleotides read TGTGCCAGCACCCTGAGGGGACCCCCCGCAGATACGCAGTATTTT.

The table lists this clonotype with many counts. The chain carries TRBV29-1 and TRBJ2-1; 12 nucleotides align to TRBD2. Germline V gene lookup returns CDR1 SQVTM and CDR2 ANQGSEA. V shed 1 base, J shed 8 bases, and the junction held 15 bases outside the gene matches. CDR3 length equals 18 residues. As DNA, the CDR3 is TGCAGCGTTGAAGCCTACGGGACTAGCGGGCAAAGGGTTGATGAGCAGTTCTTC. Its protein is CSVEAYGTSGQRVDEQFF.

In this sample, this clonotype turned up a few times. This chain joins TRBV7-2 and TRBJ2-3, with D possibly matching TRBD2 (5 bases). V shed 3 bases and J shed 6 bases, with 10 bases lying between them. The CDR3 is 13 amino acids. Germline V gives CDR1 SGHTA, CDR2 FQGNSA. The CDR3 loop is CASSLERQDTQYF. The CDR3 DNA follows: TGTGCCAGCAGCTTGGAGCGGCAGGATACGCAGTATTTT.

To note about this clonotype: Possible read error: a much larger clone is one base away. J is TRBJ2-1 and V is TRBV5-1, with 13 bases aligning to TRBD2. The CDR3 is 14 residues long. Per germline, CDR1 SGHRS and CDR2 YFSETQ. Trimming cost V 4 bases and J 9 bases; bases outside gene matches: 4. The CDR3 loop reads CASSGLAGEGEQFF. The CDR3 DNA reads as TGCGCCAGCAGCGGACTAGCGGGAGAAGGTGAGCAGTTCTTC.

At least ten counts were recorded for this clonotype. V usage is TRBV19 and J usage is TRBJ1-3; D might be TRBD1 (5 bases). The V gene lost 5 bases and the J gene lost 7 bases, with 12 bases spanning the gap. The germline V gene encodes CDR1 LNHDA and CDR2 SQIVND (reference sequence). The CDR3 has 13 amino acids. CDR3 DNA: TGTGCCAGTAGTGGTTCGTGGGGGAACACCATATATTTT. Translated: CASSGSWGNTIYF.

About this clonotype itself: This clone may be a read error of a much larger clone one base away. This sequence joins TRBV7-8 and TRBJ2-7; a weak D match, TRBD2 (5 bases). Per the germline V gene, CDR1 is SGHVS and CDR2 is FQNEAQ. The V end lost 5 bases, the J end lost 3 bases, and 11 bases lay between the germline ends. This CDR3 is built from 13 residues. In nucleotides, the CDR3 is TGTGCCAGCAGCGACGGACTGCTCTACGAGCAGTACTTC. Translated: CASSDGLLYEQYF. Based on the CDR3 plus reference TRBV7-8 and TRBJ2-7, the full variable domain is GAGVSQSPRYKVAKRGQDVALRCDPISGHVSLFWYQQALGQGPEFLTYFQNEAQLDKSGLPSDRFFAERPEGSVSTLKIQRTQQEDSAVYLCASSDGLLYEQYFGPGTRLTVT.

As for this clonotype: A read error may produce the germline difference seen at one junction end. V usage is TRBV11-2 and J usage is TRBJ2-1; the match to TRBD2 covers 9 bases. This CDR3 has 13 residues. The V gene's germline CDR1 is SGHAT and CDR2 FQNNGV. The CDR3 reads CAGSLAGVDEQFF. The CDR3 nucleotides are TGTGCCGGCAGCTTAGCGGGGGTCGATGAGCAGTTCTTC. Full variable domain (rest looked up from reference TRBV11-2 and TRBJ2-1): EAGVAQSPRYKIIEKRQSVAFWCNPISGHATLYWYQQILGQGPKLLIQFQNNGVVDDSQLPKDRFSAERLKGVDSTLKIQPAKLEDSAVYLCAGSLAGVDEQFFGPGTRLTVL.

About this clonotype: A read error is likely, as this CDR3 ends without the conserved phenylalanine or tryptophan. The chain carries TRBV18 and TRBJ2-7; 8 nucleotides align to TRBD2. Trimming removed 5 bases from V and 3 bases from J; junction bases left unmatched: 12. The germline V gene encodes CDR1 KGHSH and CDR2 LQKENI. This CDR3 comprises 16 residues. CDR3 nucleotides: TGTGCCAGCTCATTAAACGGGTTAGCGGGGAACTACGAGCAGTACCTC. This gives the protein CASSLNGLAGNYEQYL.

The V gene is TRBV20-1, the J gene TRBJ2-7; D remains ambiguous. Germline V gene lookup returns CDR1 DFQATT and CDR2 SNEGSKA (reference sequence). This CDR3 contains 14 residues. V gave up 0 bases and J gave up 1 base, with 10 bases separating them. Here the CDR3 DNA reads TGCAGTGCTAGAGACCTTAGGCGTTCCTACGAGCAGTACTTC. Translating gives CSARDLRRSYEQYF.

This clonotype was detected only a few times. The chain employs TRBV6-1 and TRBJ1-1; no reliable D call. The CDR3 loop spans 14 amino acids. Trimming shortened V by 0 bases and J by 5 bases, and 10 bases separated the two germline ends. CDR1 and CDR2 from the germline V gene are MNHNS and SASEGT. The DNA for the CDR3 is TGTGCCAGCAGTGAAGCCCGGGCCAGGACTGAAGCTTTCTTT. It is translated as CASSEARARTEAFF.

V gene TRBV29-1 combines with J gene TRBJ1-1; no firm D call. V dropped 4 bases and J dropped 5 bases, with 11 bases sitting between them. CDR3 length: 12 amino acids. CDR1 is SQVTM, CDR2 ANQGSEA, per germline. The CDR3 DNA reads as TGCAGCGTTGGGCTCCTTAGGACTGAAGCTTTCTTT. Protein: CSVGLLRTEAFF.

This clonotype was observed at least ten times. V usage is TRBV11-1 and J usage is TRBJ1-6; no reliable D call. Trimming pared 2 bases from V and 7 bases from J, leaving 9 bases between. The CDR3 loop spans 14 amino acids. Per germline, CDR1 SGHAT and CDR2 FQDESV (reference sequence). Here the CDR3 DNA reads TGTGCCAGCAGCTTAATGACAAAGAATTCACCCCTCCACTTT. It codes for CASSLMTKNSPLHF.